A selection of T cell receptor beta chains follows, all from one sample in a study of T-cell memory formation after mild COVID-19. A single record per CDR3 protein comes from TCRdb applying MiXCR to the 5' RACE reads. The sample has roughly 68,000 distinct CDR3 sequences, roughly a sixth seen once. Sequenced: PBMCs or a T cell subset sorted from them (not recorded which). The receptors were gathered from an adult woman who had mild COVID-19 (a few samples of this study predate the infection). Cell type and time point are not known. Each CDR3 is given with its conserved first and last residue. Each record gives: J gene, D gene, V gene, clone size, CDR3 DNA, CDR3 protein. The D gene is left open where the match is weak. Clone size is stated in some rows and not others, as once, few, many or a class when expanded.

TRBJ2-4,.,TRBV6-5,.,TGTGCCAGCACCCAATCCTACGGGAAGTTAGACATTCAGTACTTC,CASTQSYGKLDIQYF
TRBJ2-3,.,TRBV5-6,.,TGTGCCAGCAGCTGCCGGGCCCGGGACAACCTGGGGGGCACTACAGATACGCAGTATTTT,CASSCRARDNLGGTTDTQYF
TRBJ2-1,TRBD1,TRBV12-3/TRBV12-4,.,TGTGCCAGCAGCCTGACAGGGACGGATGAGCAGTTCTTC,CASSLTGTDEQFF
TRBJ2-1,.,TRBV29-1,medium-sized,TGCAGCGTTGAACGAAACAATGAGCAGTTCTTC,CSVERNNEQFF
TRBJ2-5,.,TRBV6-2/TRBV6-3,few,TGTGCCAGCAGTTACTCGAAACTCCAGACGGAGACCCAGTACTTC,CASSYSKLQTETQYF
TRBJ2-1,TRBD2,TRBV29-1,.,TGCAGCGTTGAGAGTAGCGGGAGCGAGCAGTTCTTC,CSVESSGSEQFF
TRBJ2-4,.,TRBV6-6,few,TGTGCCAGCGGTACTTTAGCCAAAAACATTCAGTACTTC,CASGTLAKNIQYF
TRBJ2-7,.,TRBV6-6,.,TGTGCCAGCAGTTACGAAGGGGCCTACTACGAGCAGTACTTC,CASSYEGAYYEQYF
TRBJ2-7,.,TRBV7-9,once,TGTGCCAGCAGCTCAGACGGGGGCCCCTACGAGCAGTACTTC,CASSSDGGPYEQYF
TRBJ1-1,.,TRBV20-1,few,TGCAGTGCTGCCTACGGGCGAACGAACACTGAAGCTTTCTTT,CSAAYGRTNTEAFF
TRBJ2-3,.,TRBV7-9,.,TGTGCCAGCAGCCCATCTCAAGGCGGCAGCACAGATACGCAGTATTTT,CASSPSQGGSTDTQYF
TRBJ2-7,.,TRBV7-2,.,TGTGCCAGCAGTCCCACCGGGCTGGGTTACGAGCAGTACTTC,CASSPTGLGYEQYF
TRBJ2-1,.,TRBV5-4,few,TGTGCCAGCAGCCCCGGGTGGGGGGCTAACTACAATGAGCAGTTCTTC,CASSPGWGANYNEQFF
TRBJ2-3,.,TRBV11-2,many,TGTGCCAGCAGCTTAGATTGGGAGATTAGCACAGATACGCAGTATTTT,CASSLDWEISTDTQYF
TRBJ2-5,.,TRBV7-9,.,TGTGCCAGCAGCTCAACAAAGGCCTACCAAGAGACCCAGTACTTC,CASSSTKAYQETQYF
TRBJ2-1,TRBD2,TRBV5-6,.,TGTGCCAGCAGCTTCGCTAGCGGGGTCTATTACAATGAGCAGTTCTTC,CASSFASGVYYNEQFF
TRBJ2-7,.,TRBV11-2,.,TGTGCCAGCAGCTTAGCGGGCGAGCAGTACTTC,CASSLAGEQYF
TRBJ2-7,.,TRBV9,few,TGTGCCAGCAGCGTAGGCCCGGGAGACTACGAGCAGTACTTC,CASSVGPGDYEQYF
TRBJ1-5,.,TRBV12-3/TRBV12-4,.,TGTGCCAGCAGCGGCGACAGAAGCAATCAGCCCCAGCATTTT,CASSGDRSNQPQHF
TRBJ2-7,.,TRBV30,.,TGTGCCTGGAGTGTAAGCCTACCCTACGAGCAGTACTTC,CAWSVSLPYEQYF
TRBJ2-7,TRBD2,TRBV20-1,few,TGCAGTGCTCCACTAGGCCTAGCGGCTGCCTACGAGCAGTACTTC,CSAPLGLAAAYEQYF
TRBJ2-1,TRBD2,TRBV5-4,few,TGTGCCAGCAGCTTGGGAGCGACTAGCGGAGCGGGAAATGAGCAGTTCTTC,CASSLGATSGAGNEQFF
TRBJ2-3,.,TRBV3-1,few,TGTGCCAGCAGCCAAGGGCGCCCGACTAGAGGGGGTGTGGATACGCAGTATTTT,CASSQGRPTRGGVDTQYF